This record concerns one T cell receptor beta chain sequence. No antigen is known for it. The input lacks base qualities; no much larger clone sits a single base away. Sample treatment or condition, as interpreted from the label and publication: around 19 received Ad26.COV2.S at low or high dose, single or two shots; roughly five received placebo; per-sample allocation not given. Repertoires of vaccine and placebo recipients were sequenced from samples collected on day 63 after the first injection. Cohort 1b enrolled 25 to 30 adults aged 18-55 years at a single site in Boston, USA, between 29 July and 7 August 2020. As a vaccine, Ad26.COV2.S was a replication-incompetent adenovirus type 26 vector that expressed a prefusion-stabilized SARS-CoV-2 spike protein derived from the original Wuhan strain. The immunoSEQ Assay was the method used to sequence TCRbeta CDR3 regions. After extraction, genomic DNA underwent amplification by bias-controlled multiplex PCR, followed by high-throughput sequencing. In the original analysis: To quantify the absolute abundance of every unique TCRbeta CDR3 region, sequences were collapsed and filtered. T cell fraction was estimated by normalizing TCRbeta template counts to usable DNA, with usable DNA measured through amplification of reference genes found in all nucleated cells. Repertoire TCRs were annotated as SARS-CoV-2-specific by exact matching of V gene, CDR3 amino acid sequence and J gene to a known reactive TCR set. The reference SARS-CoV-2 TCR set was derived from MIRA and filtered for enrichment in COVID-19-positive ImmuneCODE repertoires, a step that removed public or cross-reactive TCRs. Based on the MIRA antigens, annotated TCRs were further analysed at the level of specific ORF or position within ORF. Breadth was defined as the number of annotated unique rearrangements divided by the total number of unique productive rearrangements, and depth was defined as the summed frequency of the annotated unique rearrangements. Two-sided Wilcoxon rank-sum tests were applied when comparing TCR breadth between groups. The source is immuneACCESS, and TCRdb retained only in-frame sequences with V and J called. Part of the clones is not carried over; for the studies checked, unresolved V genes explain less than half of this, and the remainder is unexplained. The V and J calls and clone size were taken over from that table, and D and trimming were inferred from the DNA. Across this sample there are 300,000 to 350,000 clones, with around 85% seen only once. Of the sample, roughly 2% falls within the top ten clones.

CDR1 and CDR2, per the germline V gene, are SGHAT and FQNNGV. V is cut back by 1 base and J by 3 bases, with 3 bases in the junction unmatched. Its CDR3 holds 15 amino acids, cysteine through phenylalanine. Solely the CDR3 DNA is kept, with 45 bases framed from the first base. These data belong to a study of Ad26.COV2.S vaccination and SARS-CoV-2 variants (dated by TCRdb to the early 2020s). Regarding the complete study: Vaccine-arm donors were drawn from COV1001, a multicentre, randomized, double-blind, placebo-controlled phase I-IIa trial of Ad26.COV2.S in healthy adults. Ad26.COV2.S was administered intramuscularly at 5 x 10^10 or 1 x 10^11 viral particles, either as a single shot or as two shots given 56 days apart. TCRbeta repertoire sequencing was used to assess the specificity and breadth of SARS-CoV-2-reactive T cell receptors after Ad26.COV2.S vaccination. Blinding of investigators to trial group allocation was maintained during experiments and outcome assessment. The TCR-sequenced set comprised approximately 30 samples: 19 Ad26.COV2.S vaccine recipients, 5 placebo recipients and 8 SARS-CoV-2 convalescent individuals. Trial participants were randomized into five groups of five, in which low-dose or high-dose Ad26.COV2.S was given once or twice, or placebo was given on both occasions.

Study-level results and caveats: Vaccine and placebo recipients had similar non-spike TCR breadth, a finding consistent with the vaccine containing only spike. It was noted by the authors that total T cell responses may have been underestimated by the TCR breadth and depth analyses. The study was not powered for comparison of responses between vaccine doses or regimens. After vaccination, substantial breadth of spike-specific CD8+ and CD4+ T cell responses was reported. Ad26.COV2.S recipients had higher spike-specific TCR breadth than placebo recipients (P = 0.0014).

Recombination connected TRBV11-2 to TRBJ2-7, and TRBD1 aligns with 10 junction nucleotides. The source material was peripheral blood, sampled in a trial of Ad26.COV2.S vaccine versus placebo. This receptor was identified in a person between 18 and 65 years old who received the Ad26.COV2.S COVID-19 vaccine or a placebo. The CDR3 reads CASSLAGTGDYEQYF. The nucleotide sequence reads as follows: TGTGCCAGCAGCTTAGCTGGGACAGGGGACTACGAGCAGTACTTC.